The 18 T cell receptor beta chains given below trace back to one sample, sequenced in a study of CD8+ T cells in alopecia areata. TCR sequencing used cDNA made by reverse transcription of extracted RNA. TCRdb keeps only in-frame clones here, not all; method: immunoSEQ multiplex PCR. The data contain fewer than 150,000 clones, 80% to 90% of them singletons. Specified treatment: oral pan-JAK inhibitor, 5-10 mg twice daily. Sample: CD8+ T cells sorted from blood, taken at week 4, from a patient treated with tofacitinib. Every receptor here comes from a human donor with alopecia areata.

The chain is built from TRBV10-2 and TRBJ2-3, with TRBD2 matching over 8 bases. This CDR3 spans 14 amino acids. The germline gives CDR1 WSHSY, CDR2 SAAADI. Trimming removed 8 bases from V and 2 bases from J; junction bases left unmatched: 6. DNA of the CDR3: TGCGCCAGCGATAGCGGGGCAAACACAGATACGCAGTATTTT. Translated, it gives CASDSGANTDTQYF.

This chain links TRBV5-6 with TRBJ2-7, with 10 bases aligning to TRBD1. Unmatched junction bases numbered 9, after V lost 4 bases and J lost 5 bases. Germline assignment: CDR1 SGHDT and CDR2 YYEEEE. The CDR3 extends over 15 amino acids. CDR3 in DNA: TGTGCCAGCAGCACCCCGGGACAGGGGTCCCACGAGCAGTACTTC. Its protein product is CASSTPGQGSHEQYF.

This clone was detected only once. This chain links TRBV2 with TRBJ1-6; the match to TRBD1 covers 7 bases. Trimming removed 5 bases from V and 10 bases from J; junction bases left unmatched: 17. The CDR3 is made up of 17 amino acids. Germline V gives CDR1 SNHLY, CDR2 FYNNEI. This CDR3 is CASSHTPTGNLESPLHF. The DNA of the CDR3 is TGTGCCAGCAGTCACACCCCGACAGGGAATCTTGAATCACCCCTCCACTTT.

The chain uses TRBV28 and TRBJ2-1; 9 bases align to TRBD1. The CDR3 contains 13 residues. Germline V gene lookup returns CDR1 MDHEN and CDR2 SYDVKM. Losses at the gene ends were 11 bases for V and 4 bases for J; bases not matched to a gene: 6. CDR3 nucleotides: TGTGCCGCACAGGGGGCGGGTTACAATGAGCAGTTCTTC. It yields the protein CAAQGAGYNEQFF.

The rearrangement joins TRBV7-2 to TRBJ2-2; TRBD1 might be the D (6 bases). V lost 5 bases and J 3 bases, leaving 22 bases between the germline ends. Germline V gene sequence: CDR1 SGHTA, CDR2 FQGNSA. This CDR3 has 18 amino acids. This CDR3 is CASSPDVPYREHTGELFF. DNA for the CDR3: TGTGCCAGCAGCCCGGATGTCCCGTACAGGGAACACACCGGGGAGCTGTTTTTT.

The chain recombines TRBV6-6 with TRBJ2-3, with D perhaps matching TRBD1 or TRBD2 (5 bases each). V was shortened by 6 bases and J by 10 bases, with 14 bases between the two germline ends. The CDR3 contains 12 residues. Germline CDR1 MNHNY, CDR2 SVGAGI (reference sequence). In DNA form, the CDR3 reads TGTGCCAGCAGGGGGGACCATCTCGCGCAGTATTTT. Its protein is CASRGDHLAQYF.

This clone appeared a single time. The rearrangement uses TRBV9 and TRBJ2-5; 9 bases agree with TRBD2. V shed 0 bases, J shed 1 base, and the junction held 4 bases outside the gene matches. Germline V CDR1 and CDR2: SGDLS, YYNGEE. This CDR3 comprises 16 residues. CDR3 in amino acids: CASSVGGLASQETQYF. The CDR3, as DNA: TGTGCCAGCAGCGTAGGGGGACTAGCATCCCAAGAGACCCAGTACTTC. Full variable domain (remainder filled in from reference TRBV9 and TRBJ2-5): DSGVTQTPKHLITATGQRVTLRCSPRSGDLSVYWYQQSLDQGLQFLIQYYNGEERAKGNILERFSAQQFPDLHSELNLSSLELGDSALYFCASSVGGLASQETQYFGPGTRLLVL.

The chain couples TRBV27 to TRBJ2-7; 9 bases are shared with TRBD1. The germline CDR1 and CDR2 sequences are MNHEY and SMNVEV (reference sequence). V lost 4 bases and J lost 6; bases outside the gene matches: 7. The CDR3 runs 14 residues. CDR3 residues: CASSSGTGPTEQYF. The CDR3 DNA sequence: TGTGCCAGCAGTTCCGGGACAGGGCCAACCGAGCAGTACTTC.

The chain carries TRBV7-9 and TRBJ2-7; 7 bases match TRBD1. Trimming cost V 5 bases and J 5 bases; bases outside gene matches: 9. This CDR3 spans 14 amino acids. CDR1 is SEHNR and CDR2 is FQNEAQ in the germline V gene (reference sequence). CDR3 protein: CASSKRQGRHEQYF. DNA of the CDR3: TGTGCCAGCAGCAAAAGACAGGGTCGCCACGAGCAGTACTTC. The full variable domain, in which reference TRBV7-9 and TRBJ2-7 provide the parts outside the CDR3, is DTGVSQNPRHKITKRGQNVTFRCDPISEHNRLYWYRQTLGQGPEFLTYFQNEAQLEKSRLLSDRFSAERPKGSFSTLEIQRTEQGDSAMYLCASSKRQGRHEQYFGPGTRLTVT.

The V gene is TRBV6-5, the J gene TRBJ2-3, with 10 nucleotides matching TRBD2. Germline V lookup: CDR1 MNHEY, CDR2 SVGAGI. This CDR3 is 15 amino acids long. Trimming took 5 bases from V and 5 from J; bases not matched to a gene: 7. The CDR3 loop is CASSNLAGEGDTQYF. The CDR3, as DNA: TGTGCCAGCAGTAACCTAGCGGGGGAGGGAGATACGCAGTATTTT.

This sequence joins TRBV7-2 and TRBJ2-7; D gene unclear. Trimming removed 1 base at V and 0 bases at J, with 4 bases between. Germline V lookup: CDR1 SGHTA, CDR2 FQGNSA. This CDR3 spans 13 amino acids. DNA of the CDR3: TGTGCCAGCAGCTTAGACAGCTCCTACGAGCAGTACTTC. Residues: CASSLDSSYEQYF.

This clone is medium-sized by share. The CDR3 protein is CASRPDSTAEAFF. Here the CDR3 DNA reads TGTGCCAGCCGGCCCGATTCCACGGCTGAAGCTTTCTTT. This chain uses TRBV19 with TRBJ1-1, with unresolved D. The CDR3 totals 13 residues. The V gene lost 9 bases and the J gene lost 6 bases, with 17 bases spanning the gap. Germline assignment: CDR1 LNHDA and CDR2 SQIVND (reference sequence). The full variable domain, rest sourced from reference TRBV19 and TRBJ1-1, is DGGITQSPKYLFRKEGQNVTLSCEQNLNHDAMYWYRQDPGQGLRLIYYSQIVNDFQKGDIAEGYSVSREKKESFPLTVTSAQKNPTAFYLCASRPDSTAEAFFGQGTRLTVV.

The chain is built from TRBV20-1 and TRBJ2-1, with D possibly being TRBD2 (5 bases). This CDR3 has 11 amino acids. Trimming left V 3 bases short and J 7 bases short, with 7 bases between. Germline lookup yields CDR1 DFQATT and CDR2 SNEGSKA (reference sequence). CDR3 residues: CSASSGNEQFF. In nucleotides, the CDR3 is TGCAGTGCTAGTTCGGGGAATGAGCAGTTCTTC.

The rearrangement links TRBV4-3 to TRBJ2-5, with D tentatively TRBD2 (5 bases). V dropped 4 bases and J dropped 2 bases, with 8 bases sitting between them. Per the germline V gene, CDR1 is LGHNA and CDR2 is YSLEER. This CDR3 is 13 amino acids long. The CDR3 nucleotides are TGCGCCAGCAGCCCGGACTTTCAAGAGACCCAGTACTTC. Translating gives CASSPDFQETQYF.

The chain has TRBV4-3 and TRBJ2-1, with 11 bases aligning to TRBD2. V was clipped by 2 bases and J by 4 bases; unmatched bases: 1. The V gene's germline CDR1 is LGHNA and CDR2 YSLEER. The CDR3 has 15 amino acids. Written as DNA, the CDR3 is TGCGCCAGCAGCCAAACTAGCGGGGGTTACAATGAGCAGTTCTTC. Protein sequence: CASSQTSGGYNEQFF.

The V call is TRBV7-9, the J call TRBJ1-2; 11 nucleotides line up with TRBD1. Germline values: CDR1 SEHNR, CDR2 FQNEAQ (reference sequence). The CDR3 consists of 14 residues. Trimming at V came to 5 bases and at J to 3 bases, leaving 2 bases not matched to a gene. The CDR3: CASSPGQGDYGYTF. The CDR3 region has the DNA TGTGCCAGCAGCCCGGGACAGGGGGACTATGGCTACACCTTC.

The CDR3 bases are TGTGCCAGCATCTTCAGGGAGTGCAATCAGCCCCAGCATTTT. It translates to CASIFRECNQPQHF. The chain joins TRBV6-5 to TRBJ1-5; a weak D match, TRBD1 (5 bases). In germline, CDR1 is MNHEY, CDR2 SVGAGI. V lost 7 bases and J 2 bases, leaving 12 bases between the germline ends. The CDR3 is 14 residues long.

The gene calls are TRBV2 and TRBJ2-2; D possibly uses TRBD1 or TRBD2 (5 bases each). The ends were cut back, 5 bases at V and 0 bases at J, with 7 bases in the middle. This CDR3 comprises 14 residues. Germline CDR1 reads SNHLY; CDR2 reads FYNNEI. CDR3 loop: CASSTGPNTGELFF. The CDR3 nucleotides are TGTGCCAGCAGTACGGGACCGAACACCGGGGAGCTGTTTTTT.